Below are 18 T cell receptor beta chains sequenced from a single sample in a study of OX40 agonist ivuxolimab in advanced cancers. Repertoires were generated with immunoSEQ multiplex PCR, while TCRdb's copy carries only in-frame clones and drops some. The sample consists of 6,500 to 8,000 clones, around 78% of them appearing once. Material: CD4+ or CD8+ T cells sorted from blood, obtained in a trial of the OX40 agonist ivuxolimab. These receptors originate from an adult with an advanced solid tumor such as melanoma, head and neck, liver or kidney cancer.

The chain has TRBV7-9 and TRBJ2-5, with D perhaps matching TRBD1 or TRBD2 (6 bases each). V was cut by 1 base and J by 2 bases, with 11 bases left in between. The CDR3 runs 15 residues. Per germline, CDR1 SEHNR and CDR2 FQNEAQ (reference sequence). CDR3 sequence (DNA): TGTGCCAGCAGCTTAGAGGGGGGAGGACAAGAGACCCAGTACTTC. This encodes CASSLEGGGQETQYF.

J is TRBJ1-2 and V is TRBV7-9; 8 bases align to TRBD1. The V segment lost 2 bases and the J segment 6 bases; nucleotides outside the gene matches: 8. Germline CDR1 reads SEHNR; CDR2 reads FQNEAQ (reference sequence). The CDR3 loop spans 15 amino acids. The CDR3 spells CASSLPVQGVNGYTF. The CDR3 region has the DNA TGTGCCAGCAGCTTACCAGTACAGGGGGTCAATGGCTACACCTTC.

V is TRBV5-4 and J is TRBJ1-1; D is unresolved. The germline CDR1 and CDR2 sequences are SGHNT and YYREEE (reference sequence). CDR3 length: 12 amino acids. V was pared by 0 bases and J by 7 bases, with 7 bases between. The CDR3 region is CASSLGSFEAFF. Written as DNA, the CDR3 is TGTGCCAGCAGCTTGGGGTCTTTTGAAGCTTTCTTT.

The chain recombines TRBV7-6 with TRBJ2-2; 9 bases fit TRBD1. Germline-derived CDR1 and CDR2 are SGHVS and FNYEAQ. J gave up 6 bases and V 1 base, and 3 bases lay outside the gene matches. The CDR3 loop spans 15 amino acids. CDR3: CASSLGGQGPGELFF. The CDR3 region has the DNA TGTGCCAGCAGCTTAGGGGGACAGGGACCCGGGGAGCTGTTTTTT.

The rearrangement links TRBV11-2 to TRBJ2-3, with 8 nucleotides matching TRBD2. Germline V lookup: CDR1 SGHAT, CDR2 FQNNGV. This CDR3 contains 19 residues. V lost 1 base and J lost 2; bases outside the gene matches: 14. CDR3 region: CASSLAYQSGRGDTDTQYF. CDR3 bases: TGTGCCAGCAGCTTAGCTTATCAGTCGGGGCGGGGGGACACAGATACGCAGTATTTT.

Sample share makes this clone medium-sized. V gene TRBV27 combines with J gene TRBJ1-1; no firm D call. The CDR3 spans 14 residues. The V end was cut by 0 bases, the J end by 4 bases, with 9 bases between. The germline CDR1 and CDR2 sequences are MNHEY and SMNVEV (reference sequence). CDR3 residues: CASSLSGLLTEAFF. The DNA for the CDR3 is TGTGCCAGCAGTTTATCAGGGTTACTCACTGAAGCTTTCTTT.

This chain uses TRBV15 with TRBJ2-7; D is undetermined. CDR1 is LNHNV and CDR2 is YYDKDF in the germline V gene (reference sequence). There are 11 residues in the CDR3. V was trimmed by 5 bases and J by 3 bases, leaving 5 bases between them. In nucleotides, the CDR3 is TGTGCCACCAGCGCCGACTACGAGCAGTACTTC. Encoded protein: CATSADYEQYF.

This clone was detected only a few times. The chain has TRBV10-1 and TRBJ1-2; 11 bases are shared with TRBD1. V lost 5 bases, J lost 0 bases, and 5 bases stayed unmatched. CDR1 and CDR2 (germline): WNHNN, SYGVQD (reference sequence). The CDR3 is 16 residues long. CDR3 nucleotides: TGCGCCAGCAGTCATGGACAGGGGGCTACTAACTATGGCTACACCTTC. Its translation: CASSHGQGATNYGYTF.

In its sample, this clone was seen a few times. The gene calls are TRBV4-1 and TRBJ1-1; tentative D call: TRBD1 (6 bases). This CDR3 is built from 19 residues. CDR1 is MGHRA, CDR2 YSYEKL, per germline. V was pared by 0 bases and J by 4 bases, with 24 bases between. The CDR3 protein is CASSQEAGTHGFVTTEAFF. CDR3 in DNA: TGCGCCAGCAGCCAAGAGGCGGGGACACATGGGTTCGTTACCACTGAAGCTTTCTTT.

The CDR3 DNA reads TGTGCCAGCAGCCCTCCGGACAGGGAGCATGGCTACACCTTC. As protein: CASSPPDREHGYTF. This chain connects TRBV7-9 to TRBJ1-2; 8 bases align to TRBD1. This CDR3 has 14 amino acids. Per germline, CDR1 SEHNR and CDR2 FQNEAQ (reference sequence). The trim removed 5 bases at V and 6 bases at J, leaving 8 bases unmatched.

The chain employs TRBV6-4 and TRBJ1-2, with 7 bases lining up with TRBD1. The V gene end was trimmed by 0 bases and the J gene end by 8 bases; junction bases not matched to a gene: 3. Germline-derived CDR1 and CDR2 are MRHNA and SNTAGT. CDR3 length: 13 amino acids. The DNA for the CDR3 is TGTGCCAGCAGTGACTCAGGGGGCGGGGGCTACACCTTC. Translation gives CASSDSGGGGYTF.

The chain recombines TRBV9 with TRBJ2-3; the match to TRBD1 covers 9 bases. J was trimmed by 6 bases and V by 4 bases; bases with no gene match: 9. This CDR3 has 15 amino acids. Germline CDR1 is SGDLS and CDR2 is YYNGEE. The CDR3 sequence is CASSQGQGRWDTQYF. CDR3 nucleotide sequence: TGTGCCAGCAGCCAAGGACAGGGGCGGTGGGATACGCAGTATTTT.

This clone was seen a handful of times. The chain joins TRBV7-8 to TRBJ2-7; D call uncertain. V gave up 2 bases and J gave up 2 bases, with 1 base separating them. This CDR3 has 11 residues. Per germline, CDR1 SGHVS and CDR2 FQNEAQ. The CDR3 loop reads CASSLTYEQYF. In nucleotides, the CDR3 is TGTGCCAGCAGCTTAACCTACGAGCAGTACTTC.

The chain uses TRBV7-3 and TRBJ1-2; 7 nucleotides match TRBD1. From germline, CDR1 is SGHTA and CDR2 FQGTGA. V lost 5 bases, J lost 4 bases, and 7 bases stayed unmatched. This CDR3 comprises 14 residues. The CDR3 DNA is TGTGCCAGCAGCCCAGGGGGTGTAAGCTATGGCTACACCTTC. Translation: CASSPGGVSYGYTF.

The J gene is TRBJ1-1, the V gene TRBV10-2; no clear D gene. This CDR3 spans 13 amino acids. The V end lost 4 bases, the J end lost 1 base, and 7 bases lay between the germline ends. Germline CDR1 reads WSHSY; CDR2 reads SAAADI. The CDR3 here is CASSVVWNTEAFF. The CDR3, as DNA: TGCGCCAGCAGTGTCGTTTGGAACACTGAAGCTTTCTTT.

Remarks on this clone: Within the sample, other DNA sequences also encode this same CDR3. V is TRBV6-5 and J is TRBJ2-1; D might be TRBD1 (6 bases). CDR1 and CDR2 (germline): MNHEY, SVGAGI. The CDR3 has 15 residues. The V gene lost 5 bases and the J gene lost 0 bases, with 11 bases spanning the gap. CDR3 DNA sequence: TGTGCCAGCAGTCCTAGGGGGTCCTCCTACAATGAGCAGTTCTTC. This translates into CASSPRGSSYNEQFF.

The chain has TRBV9 and TRBJ2-1; D is perhaps TRBD2 (6 bases). The CDR3 covers 15 residues. Looked up from germline, CDR1 is SGDLS and CDR2 is YYNGEE. Trimming pared 4 bases from V and 3 bases from J, leaving 14 bases between. The CDR3 nucleotides are TGTGCCAGCAGCCCCTCGGGACTCAACTACAATGAGCAGTTCTTC. Protein: CASSPSGLNYNEQFF.

This chain uses TRBV19 with TRBJ2-3, with 14 bases identical to TRBD2. Germline loops: CDR1 LNHDA, CDR2 SQIVND (reference sequence). The CDR3 consists of 18 residues. V lost 4 bases to trimming and J lost 1 base; unmatched junction nucleotides: 7. CDR3 loop: CASSTLQGLAGGTDTQYF. The CDR3 DNA reads TGTGCCAGTAGTACGCTCCAGGGACTAGCGGGGGGCACAGATACGCAGTATTTT. Using reference TRBV19 and TRBJ2-3 for the parts outside the CDR3, the full variable domain is DGGITQSPKYLFRKEGQNVTLSCEQNLNHDAMYWYRQDPGQGLRLIYYSQIVNDFQKGDIAEGYSVSREKKESFPLTVTSAQKNPTAFYLCASSTLQGLAGGTDTQYFGPGTRLTVL.